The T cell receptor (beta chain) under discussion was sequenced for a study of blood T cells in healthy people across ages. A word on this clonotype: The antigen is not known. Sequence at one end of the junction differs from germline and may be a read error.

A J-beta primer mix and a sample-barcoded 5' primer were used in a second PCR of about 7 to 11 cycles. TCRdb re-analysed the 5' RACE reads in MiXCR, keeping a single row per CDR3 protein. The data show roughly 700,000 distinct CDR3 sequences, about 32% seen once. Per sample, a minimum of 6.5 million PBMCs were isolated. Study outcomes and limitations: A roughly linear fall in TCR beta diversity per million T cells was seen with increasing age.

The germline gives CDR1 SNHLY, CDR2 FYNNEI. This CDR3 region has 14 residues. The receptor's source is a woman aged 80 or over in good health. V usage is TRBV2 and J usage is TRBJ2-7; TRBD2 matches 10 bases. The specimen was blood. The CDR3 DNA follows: TGTGCCAGCAGGGAAGCGGGGGGGGCGGCGATCCAGTACTTC. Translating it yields CASREAGGAAIQYF.